This T cell receptor beta chain was captured by sequencing in a study of identical twins. This clonotype was detected many times. TCRdb recomputed calls from the 5' RACE reads with MiXCR, one row per CDR3 protein. The data hold 350,000 or so distinct CDR3 sequences, with approximately 13% observed a single time. V lost 7 bases and J 1 base, leaving 10 bases between the germline ends. This CDR3 has 14 amino acids. These data were also filed under a second study, of yellow fever vaccine responses in identical twins.

What was sequenced was CD8+ T cells sorted from blood. The chain carries TRBV12-3 or TRBV12-4 and TRBJ2-2; D unresolved. This clonotype originated in a woman between 18 and 29 years old in good health. The CDR3 loop reads CASIEGQNTGELFF. In DNA, the CDR3 is TGTGCCAGCATCGAAGGGCAGAACACCGGGGAGCTGTTTTTT.